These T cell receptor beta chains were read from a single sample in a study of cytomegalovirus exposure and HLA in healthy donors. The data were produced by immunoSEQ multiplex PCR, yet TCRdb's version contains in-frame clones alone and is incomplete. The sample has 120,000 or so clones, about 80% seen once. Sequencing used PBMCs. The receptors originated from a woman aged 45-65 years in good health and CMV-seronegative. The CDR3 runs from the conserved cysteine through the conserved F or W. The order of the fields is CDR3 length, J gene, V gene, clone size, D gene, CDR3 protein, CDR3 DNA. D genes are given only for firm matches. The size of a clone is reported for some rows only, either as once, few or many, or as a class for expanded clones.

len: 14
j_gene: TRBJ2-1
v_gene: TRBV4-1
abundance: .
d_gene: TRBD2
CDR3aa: CASSPGTSDVLQFF
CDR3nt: TGCGCCAGCAGCCCCGGGACTAGCGACGTTTTACAGTTCTTC

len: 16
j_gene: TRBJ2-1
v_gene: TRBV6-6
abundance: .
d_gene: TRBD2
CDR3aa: CASTGTSGRSYNEQFF
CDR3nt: TGTGCCAGCACCGGGACTAGCGGGAGGTCCTACAATGAGCAGTTCTTC

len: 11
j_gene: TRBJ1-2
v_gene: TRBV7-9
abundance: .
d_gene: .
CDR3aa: CASSLTGGYTF
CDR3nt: TGTGCCAGCAGCTTAACAGGGGGCTACACCTTC

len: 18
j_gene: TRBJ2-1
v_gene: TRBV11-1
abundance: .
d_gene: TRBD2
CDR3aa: CASSFQGLAVSSYNEQFF
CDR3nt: TGTGCCAGCAGCTTCCAGGGACTAGCGGTAAGCTCCTACAATGAGCAGTTCTTC

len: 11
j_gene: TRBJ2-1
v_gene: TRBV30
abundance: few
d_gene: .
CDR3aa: CACIWRGEQFF
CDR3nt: TGTGCCTGCATATGGCGGGGTGAGCAGTTCTTC

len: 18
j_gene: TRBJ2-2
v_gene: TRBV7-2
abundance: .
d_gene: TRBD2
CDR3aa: CASSPDGLAGSNTGELFF
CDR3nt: TGTGCCAGCAGCCCCGACGGACTAGCGGGATCGAACACCGGGGAGCTGTTTTTT

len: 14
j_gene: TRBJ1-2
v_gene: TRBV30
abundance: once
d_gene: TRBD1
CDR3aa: CAWSPPDRVIGYTF
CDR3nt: TGTGCCTGGAGTCCACCGGACAGGGTGATCGGCTACACCTTC

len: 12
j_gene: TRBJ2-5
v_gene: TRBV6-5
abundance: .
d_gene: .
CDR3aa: CASSEARETQYF
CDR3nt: TGTGCCAGCAGTGAAGCACGGGAGACCCAGTACTTC

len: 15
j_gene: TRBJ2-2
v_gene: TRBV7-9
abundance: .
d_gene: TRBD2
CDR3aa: CASSTLAANTGELFF
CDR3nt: TGTGCCAGCAGCACCCTAGCGGCGAACACCGGGGAGCTGTTTTTT

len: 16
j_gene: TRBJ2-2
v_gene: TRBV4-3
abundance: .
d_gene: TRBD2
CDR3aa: CASSQDSRGRVGELFF
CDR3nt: TGCGCCAGCAGCCAAGATTCCCGCGGGAGGGTCGGGGAGCTGTTTTTT

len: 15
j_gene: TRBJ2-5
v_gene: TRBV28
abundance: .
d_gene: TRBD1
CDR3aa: CASSPRGQAQETQYF
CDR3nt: TGTGCCAGCAGTCCCCGTGGACAGGCGCAAGAGACCCAGTACTTC

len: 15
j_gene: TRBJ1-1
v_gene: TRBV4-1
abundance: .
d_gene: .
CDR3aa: CASSQEVDRNTEAFF
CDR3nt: TGCGCCAGCAGCCAAGAAGTCGACAGGAACACTGAAGCTTTCTTT

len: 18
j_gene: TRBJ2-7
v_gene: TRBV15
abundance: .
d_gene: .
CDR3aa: CATSRDPPGAIKNYEQYF
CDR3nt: TGTGCCACCAGCAGAGATCCCCCAGGTGCAATCAAAAACTACGAGCAGTACTTC

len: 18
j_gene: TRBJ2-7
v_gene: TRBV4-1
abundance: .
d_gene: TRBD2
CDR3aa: CASSHIIPGLAPSYEQYF
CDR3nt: TGCGCCAGCAGCCACATAATCCCGGGACTAGCTCCCTCTTACGAGCAGTACTTC

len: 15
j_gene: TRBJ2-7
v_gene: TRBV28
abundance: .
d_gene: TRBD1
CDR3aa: CASSSRQGVDYEQYF
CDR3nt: TGTGCCAGCAGTTCTCGACAGGGGGTGGATTACGAGCAGTACTTC

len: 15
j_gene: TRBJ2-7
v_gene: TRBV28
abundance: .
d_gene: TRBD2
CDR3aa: CASSSFSGSFNEQYF
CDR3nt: TGTGCCAGCAGTTCCTTCAGCGGGAGTTTCAACGAGCAGTACTTC

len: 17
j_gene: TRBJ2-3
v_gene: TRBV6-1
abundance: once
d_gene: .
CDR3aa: CASSEVASGPSTDTQYF
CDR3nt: TGTGCCAGCAGTGAGGTCGCAAGCGGGCCTAGCACAGATACGCAGTATTTT

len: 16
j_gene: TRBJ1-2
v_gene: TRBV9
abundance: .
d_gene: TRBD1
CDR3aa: CASSTLLGQGKNGYTF
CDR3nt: TGTGCCAGCAGCACGCTACTGGGACAGGGCAAAAATGGCTACACCTTC

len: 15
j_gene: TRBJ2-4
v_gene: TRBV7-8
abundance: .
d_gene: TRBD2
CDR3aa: CASSRTGTSDHIQYF
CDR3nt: TGTGCCAGCAGCCGAACCGGGACTAGCGACCACATTCAGTACTTC

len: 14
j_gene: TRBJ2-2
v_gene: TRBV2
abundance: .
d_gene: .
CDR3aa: CASNSLQNTGELFF
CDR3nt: TGTGCCAGCAATAGCTTACAGAACACCGGGGAGCTGTTTTTT

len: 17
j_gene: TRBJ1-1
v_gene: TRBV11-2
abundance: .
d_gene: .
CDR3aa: CASSLWARRVSNTEAFF
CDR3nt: TGTGCCAGCAGCTTATGGGCACGGAGGGTTTCGAACACTGAAGCTTTCTTT

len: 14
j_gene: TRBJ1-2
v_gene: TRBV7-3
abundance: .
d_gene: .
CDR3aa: CASSNGLGRGGYTF
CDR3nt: TGTGCCAGCAGCAACGGGTTGGGCAGGGGTGGCTACACCTTC

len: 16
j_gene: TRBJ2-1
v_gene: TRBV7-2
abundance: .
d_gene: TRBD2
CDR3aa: CASSLGTSGVYNEQFF
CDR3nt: TGTGCCAGCAGCTTAGGGACTAGCGGGGTTTACAATGAGCAGTTCTTC

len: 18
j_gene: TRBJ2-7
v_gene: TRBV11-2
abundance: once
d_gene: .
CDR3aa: CASSPVSRKTETSYEQYF
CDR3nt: TGTGCCAGCAGCCCGGTATCGAGGAAGACAGAAACCTCCTACGAGCAGTACTTC

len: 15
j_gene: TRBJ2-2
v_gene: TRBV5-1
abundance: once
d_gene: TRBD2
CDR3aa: CASSSGSGYTGELFF
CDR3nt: TGCGCCAGCTCTAGCGGGAGTGGTTACACCGGGGAGCTGTTTTTT

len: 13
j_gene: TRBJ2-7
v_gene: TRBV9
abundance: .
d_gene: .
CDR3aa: CASSVGGIYEQYF
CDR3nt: TGTGCCAGCAGCGTAGGCGGGATCTACGAGCAGTACTTC

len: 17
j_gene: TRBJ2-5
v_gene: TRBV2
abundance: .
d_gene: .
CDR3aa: CASKLGDATRIQETQYF
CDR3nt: TGTGCCAGCAAATTGGGTGACGCCACGCGGATCCAAGAGACCCAGTACTTC

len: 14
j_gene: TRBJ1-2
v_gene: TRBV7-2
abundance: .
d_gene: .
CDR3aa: CASSLDSLNYGYTF
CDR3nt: TGTGCCAGCAGCTTAGATAGTCTGAACTATGGCTACACCTTC

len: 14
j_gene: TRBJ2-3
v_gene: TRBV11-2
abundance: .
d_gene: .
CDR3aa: CASSSLASTDTQYF
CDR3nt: TGTGCCAGCAGCAGTCTAGCGTCGACAGATACGCAGTATTTT

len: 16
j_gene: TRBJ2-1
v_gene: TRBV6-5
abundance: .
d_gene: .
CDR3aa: CASSYSNPGLNNEQFF
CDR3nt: TGTGCCAGCAGTTACTCGAACCCAGGGCTGAACAATGAGCAGTTCTTC

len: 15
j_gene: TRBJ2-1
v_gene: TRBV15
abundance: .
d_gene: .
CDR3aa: CATSRESLAGNEQFF
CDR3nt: TGTGCCACCAGCAGGGAATCACTAGCCGGCAATGAGCAGTTCTTC

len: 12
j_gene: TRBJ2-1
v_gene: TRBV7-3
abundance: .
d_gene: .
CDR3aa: CASSPLGGEQFF
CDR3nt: TGTGCCAGCAGCCCCCTGGGGGGTGAGCAGTTCTTC

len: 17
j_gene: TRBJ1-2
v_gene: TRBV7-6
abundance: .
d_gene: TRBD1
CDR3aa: CASSPRQGWGLNYGYTF
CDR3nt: TGTGCCAGCAGCCCGAGACAGGGGTGGGGCCTTAACTATGGCTACACCTTC

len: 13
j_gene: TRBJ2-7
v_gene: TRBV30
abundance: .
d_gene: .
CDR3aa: CAWEYRGAREQYF
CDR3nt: TGTGCCTGGGAATATAGAGGCGCGAGAGAGCAGTACTTC

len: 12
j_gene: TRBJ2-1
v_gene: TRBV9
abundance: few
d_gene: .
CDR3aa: CATGSSYNEQFF
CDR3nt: TGTGCCACCGGTAGCTCCTACAATGAGCAGTTCTTC

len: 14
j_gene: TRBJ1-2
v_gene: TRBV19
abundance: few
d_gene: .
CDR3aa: CASSILEVSYGYTF
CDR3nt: TGTGCCAGTAGTATATTGGAGGTTTCTTATGGCTACACCTTC

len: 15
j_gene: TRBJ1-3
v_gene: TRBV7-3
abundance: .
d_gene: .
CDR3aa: CASSLSGTWADTIYF
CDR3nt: TGTGCCAGCAGCTTAAGCGGGACGTGGGCAGACACCATATATTTT

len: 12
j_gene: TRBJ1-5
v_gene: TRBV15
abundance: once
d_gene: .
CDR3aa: CATSGPGGAQHF
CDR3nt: TGTGCCACCAGCGGCCCCGGGGGGGCCCAGCATTTT

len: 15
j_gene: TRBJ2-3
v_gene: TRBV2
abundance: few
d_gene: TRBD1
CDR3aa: CASRPGQGHTDTQYF
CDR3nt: TGTGCCAGCAGGCCGGGACAGGGCCACACAGATACGCAGTATTTT

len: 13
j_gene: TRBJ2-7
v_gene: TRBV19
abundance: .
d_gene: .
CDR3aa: CASSMAGNYEQYF
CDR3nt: TGTGCCAGTAGTATGGCGGGTAACTACGAGCAGTACTTC

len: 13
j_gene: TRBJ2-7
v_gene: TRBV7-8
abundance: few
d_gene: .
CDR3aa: CASSQTQVSEQYF
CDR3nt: TGTGCCAGCAGCCAAACACAGGTTAGCGAGCAGTACTTC

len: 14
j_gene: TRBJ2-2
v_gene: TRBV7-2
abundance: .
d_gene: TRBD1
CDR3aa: CASSPHRQGLELFF
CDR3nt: TGTGCCAGCAGCCCCCACCGACAGGGCTTGGAGCTGTTTTTT

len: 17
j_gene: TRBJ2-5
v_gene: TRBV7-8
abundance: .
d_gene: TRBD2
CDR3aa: CASSSVREAGVEETQYF
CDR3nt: TGTGCCAGCAGCTCGGTGAGAGAAGCGGGAGTTGAGGAGACCCAGTACTTC

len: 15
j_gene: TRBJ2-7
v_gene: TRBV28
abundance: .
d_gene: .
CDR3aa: CASSLGDRSSYEQYF
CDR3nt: TGTGCCAGCAGTTTAGGTGACAGGAGCTCCTACGAGCAGTACTTC

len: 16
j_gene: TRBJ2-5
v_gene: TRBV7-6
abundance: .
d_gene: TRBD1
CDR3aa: CASSFGQGTNQETQYF
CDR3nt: TGTGCCAGCAGCTTCGGACAGGGGACCAACCAAGAGACCCAGTACTTC

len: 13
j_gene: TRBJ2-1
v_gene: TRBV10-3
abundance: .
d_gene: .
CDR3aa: CAISGGPYNEQFF
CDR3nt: TGTGCCATCAGTGGAGGTCCATACAATGAGCAGTTCTTC

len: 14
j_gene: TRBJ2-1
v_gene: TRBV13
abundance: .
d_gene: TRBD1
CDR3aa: CASSPGQGLGEQFF
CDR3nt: TGTGCCAGCAGCCCGGGACAGGGCTTGGGTGAGCAGTTCTTC

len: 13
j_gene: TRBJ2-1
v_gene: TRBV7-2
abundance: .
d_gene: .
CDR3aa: CASSLGGVNEQFF
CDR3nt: TGTGCCAGCAGCTTAGGGGGAGTCAATGAGCAGTTCTTC

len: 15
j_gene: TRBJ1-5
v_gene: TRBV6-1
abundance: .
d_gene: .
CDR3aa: CASSAGRQGNQPQHF
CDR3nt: TGTGCCAGCAGTGCCGGGCGCCAGGGGAATCAGCCCCAGCATTTT

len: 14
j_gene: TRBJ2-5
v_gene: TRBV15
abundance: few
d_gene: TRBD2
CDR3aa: CATSRGLAGETQYF
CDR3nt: TGTGCCACCAGCAGGGGACTAGCGGGAGAGACCCAGTACTTC

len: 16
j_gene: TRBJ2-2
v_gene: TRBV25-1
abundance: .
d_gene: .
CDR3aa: CASSVATGAVTGELFF
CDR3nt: TGTGCCAGCAGTGTCGCGACCGGAGCTGTCACCGGGGAGCTGTTTTTT

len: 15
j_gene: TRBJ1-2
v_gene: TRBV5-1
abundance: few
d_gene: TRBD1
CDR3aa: CASSLEDREGYGYTF
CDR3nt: TGCGCCAGCAGCTTGGAAGACAGGGAAGGCTATGGCTACACCTTC

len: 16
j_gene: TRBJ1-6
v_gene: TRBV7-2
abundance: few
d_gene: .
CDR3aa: CASSLVAGDNVSPLHF
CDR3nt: TGTGCCAGCAGCTTAGTGGCGGGGGACAACGTTTCACCCCTCCACTTT

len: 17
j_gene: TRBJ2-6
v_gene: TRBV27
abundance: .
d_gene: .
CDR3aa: CASSFNPPGSGANVLTF
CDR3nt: TGTGCCAGCAGTTTTAACCCCCCAGGGTCTGGGGCCAACGTCCTGACTTTC

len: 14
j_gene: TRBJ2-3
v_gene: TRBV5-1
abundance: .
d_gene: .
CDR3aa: CASSFSRVTDTQYF
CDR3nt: TGCGCCAGCAGCTTCAGCAGGGTCACAGATACGCAGTATTTT

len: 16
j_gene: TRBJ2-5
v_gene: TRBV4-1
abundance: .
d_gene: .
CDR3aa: CASSQEVTGKYETQYF
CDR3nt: TGCGCCAGCAGCCAAGAAGTTACAGGGAAGTACGAGACCCAGTACTTC

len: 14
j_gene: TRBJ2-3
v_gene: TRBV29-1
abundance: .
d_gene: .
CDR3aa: CSVEGSNAADTQYF
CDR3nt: TGCAGCGTTGAAGGGTCTAACGCCGCAGATACGCAGTATTTT

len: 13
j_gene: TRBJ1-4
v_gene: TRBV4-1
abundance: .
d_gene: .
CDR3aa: CASSISLNEKLFF
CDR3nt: TGCGCCAGCAGCATAAGCCTTAATGAAAAACTGTTTTTT